These 13 T cell receptor beta chains came from one sample sequenced in a study of response to subunit inactivated influenza vaccine. TCRdb used MiXCR to reprocess the RT-PCR reads, holding one entry per CDR3 protein. The sample lists around 580,000 distinct CDR3 sequences, less than 15% occurring once. The sequencing used PBMCs from blood, collected 11 to 12 days after vaccination. These receptors all stem from a middle-aged man who received an inactivated influenza vaccine.

In its sample, this clonotype was seen a few times. This chain connects TRBV6-5 to TRBJ2-7; TRBD1 might be the D (5 bases). Germline lookup yields CDR1 MNHEY and CDR2 SVGAGI. This CDR3 region has 14 residues. Trimming took off 0 bases at V and 4 bases at J, with 10 bases between the two ends. The CDR3 nucleotides are TGTGCCAGCAGTTACTCAGGGGCAAAGTACGAGCAGTACTTC. It yields the protein CASSYSGAKYEQYF.

This clonotype turned up a few times. V and J are TRBV28 and TRBJ1-5; perhaps TRBD1 as D (6 bases). The germline CDR1 and CDR2 sequences are MDHEN and SYDVKM. The CDR3 runs to 16 residues. Trimming stripped 1 base from V and 5 bases from J, with 15 bases between. In DNA, the CDR3 is TGTGCCAGCAGTTTATACGCTGACAGGTTTTATCAGCCCCAGCATTTT. Protein product: CASSLYADRFYQPQHF.

This sequence joins TRBV9 and TRBJ2-5; 8 bases are a match to TRBD2. The CDR3 covers 16 residues. The J segment lost 2 bases and the V segment lost 0 bases, leaving 6 bases of the junction unmatched. The V gene's germline CDR1 is SGDLS and CDR2 YYNGEE. The CDR3 sequence: CASSVGGSGTQETQYF. CDR3 sequence (DNA): TGTGCCAGCAGCGTAGGGGGTAGCGGGACGCAAGAGACCCAGTACTTC.

A few counts support this clonotype. J is TRBJ2-7 and V is TRBV6-5; 10 nucleotides agree with TRBD1. Germline V gene sequence: CDR1 MNHEY, CDR2 SVGAGI. CDR3 length: 16 residues. Unmatched junction bases numbered 8, after V lost 0 bases and J lost 6 bases. The CDR3 region is CASSYSIGTGEAEQYF. CDR3 nucleotides: TGTGCCAGCAGTTACTCGATCGGGACAGGGGAGGCCGAGCAGTACTTC.

The gene calls are TRBV4-3 and TRBJ2-5; TRBD2 might be the D (6 bases). Germline CDR1 is LGHNA and CDR2 is YSLEER. The CDR3 consists of 14 residues. Trimming shortened V by 3 bases and J by 4 bases, and 12 bases separated the two germline ends. This CDR3 reads CASSQRLGRETQYF. For the CDR3, the DNA is TGCGCCAGCAGCCAGCGACTAGGGAGAGAGACCCAGTACTTC.

The V and J genes are TRBV20-1 and TRBJ2-5; 8 bases match TRBD1. The trim removed 3 bases at V and 2 bases at J, leaving 5 bases unmatched. This CDR3 has 14 residues. Germline values: CDR1 DFQATT, CDR2 SNEGSKA (reference sequence). Written as DNA, the CDR3 is TGCAGTGCTAGTAGTGGACAGGGACAAGAGACCCAGTACTTC. It encodes CSASSGQGQETQYF.

The table lists this clonotype with a few counts. The V call is TRBV4-1, the J call TRBJ1-2, with TRBD1 matching over 8 bases. The CDR3 extends over 14 amino acids. Germline V gene data show CDR1 as MGHRA and CDR2 as YSYEKL. Trimming cost V 5 bases and J 6 bases; bases outside gene matches: 8. The CDR3 loop is CASSATGGGNGYTF. CDR3 sequence (DNA): TGCGCCAGCAGCGCAACAGGGGGAGGTAATGGCTACACCTTC.

This clonotype showed up just a few times. The chain combines TRBV28 with TRBJ2-7; no definite D call. This CDR3 spans 14 amino acids. V was clipped by 7 bases and J by 2 bases, with 15 bases between them. Germline CDR1 is MDHEN and CDR2 is SYDVKM. The CDR3 is CASTAPPNPYEQYF. CDR3 DNA sequence: TGTGCCAGCACGGCTCCACCAAACCCCTACGAGCAGTACTTC. Full variable domain (rest looked up from reference TRBV28 and TRBJ2-7): DVKVTQSSRYLVKRTGEKVFLECVQDMDHENMFWYRQDPGLGLRLIYFSYDVKMKEKGDIPEGYSVSREKKERFSLILESASTNQTSMYLCASTAPPNPYEQYFGPGTRLTVT.

This clonotype has at least ten counts. The V and J genes are TRBV28 and TRBJ2-3, with 7 bases aligning to TRBD2. V was clipped by 6 bases and J by 5 bases; unmatched bases: 8. The CDR3 is 14 residues long. Per the germline V gene, CDR1 is MDHEN and CDR2 is SYDVKM. The CDR3 DNA sequence: TGTGCCAGCAGCGCTAGCGGCCCCGTAGATACGCAGTATTTT. It codes for CASSASGPVDTQYF.

Many counts were recorded for this clonotype. V gene TRBV9 combines with J gene TRBJ2-5, with D perhaps being TRBD1 or TRBD2 (5 bases each). The CDR3 covers 14 residues. The germline gives CDR1 SGDLS, CDR2 YYNGEE. Trimming took 2 bases from V and 4 from J, leaving 12 bases between them. CDR3 nucleotides: TGTGCCAGCAGCGTGGGACCGACTGCAGAGACCCAGTACTTC. It specifies CASSVGPTAETQYF.

This clonotype was picked up a small number of times. CDR3 sequence: CASSKLAGGSPGDTQYF. CDR3 DNA sequence: TGTGCCAGCAGTAAACTAGCGGGGGGCTCACCGGGAGATACGCAGTATTTT. The chain is built from TRBV6-1 and TRBJ2-3, with TRBD2 matching over 12 bases. The germline V gene has CDR1 MNHNS and CDR2 SASEGT. The CDR3 runs to 17 residues. The trim removed 5 bases at V and 5 bases at J, leaving 11 bases unmatched.

In this sample, this clonotype turned up a few times. This chain uses TRBV18 with TRBJ2-6, with D possibly called TRBD1 or TRBD2 (5 bases each). The germline V gene has CDR1 KGHSH and CDR2 LQKENI. V shed 3 bases and J shed 0 bases, with 15 bases lying between them. CDR3 length equals 18 residues. In DNA, the CDR3 is TGTGCCAGCTCACCGGCTTCGGGGCTTCGCTCTGGGGCCAACGTCCTGACTTTC. Encoded protein: CASSPASGLRSGANVLTF.

This clonotype has ten or more counts. The chain employs TRBV14 and TRBJ2-3, with 9 bases matching TRBD1. V dropped 4 bases and J dropped 3; count of bases not matched to a gene: 5. Germline V lookup: CDR1 SGHDN, CDR2 FVKESK. The CDR3 covers 15 residues. This chain's CDR3 is CASSPFGTGTDTQYF. In DNA, the CDR3 is TGTGCCAGCAGCCCATTCGGGACAGGGACAGATACGCAGTATTTT.